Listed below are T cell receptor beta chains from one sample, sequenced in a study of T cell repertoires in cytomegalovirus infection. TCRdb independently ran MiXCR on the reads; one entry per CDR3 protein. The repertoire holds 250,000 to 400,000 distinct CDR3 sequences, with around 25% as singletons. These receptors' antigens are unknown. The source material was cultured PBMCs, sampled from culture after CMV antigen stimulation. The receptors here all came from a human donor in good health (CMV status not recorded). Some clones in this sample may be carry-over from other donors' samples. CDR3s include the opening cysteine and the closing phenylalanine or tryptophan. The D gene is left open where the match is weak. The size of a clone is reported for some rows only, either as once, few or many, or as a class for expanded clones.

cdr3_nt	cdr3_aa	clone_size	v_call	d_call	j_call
TGTGCCAGTCATACACCGGGAGAGAACACTGAAGCTTTCTTT	CASHTPGENTEAFF	.	TRBV19	.	TRBJ1-1
TGTGCCAGCAGCTTACCTCCGGGGGGCCGATACAATGAGCAGTTCTTC	CASSLPPGGRYNEQFF	.	TRBV7-2	.	TRBJ2-1
TGTGCCATCAGTGGTACGGGGGGGAACACCGGGGAGCTGTTTTTT	CAISGTGGNTGELFF	few	TRBV10-3	TRBD2	TRBJ2-2
TGTGCCAGCAGCTTAGTATCTAGCGGGAGCGGTGAGACCCAGTACTTC	CASSLVSSGSGETQYF	many	TRBV7-2	TRBD2	TRBJ2-5
TGTGCCAGCAGCTTGGGGCAGTCACTTACCAATGAGCAGTTCTTC	CASSLGQSLTNEQFF	few	TRBV5-6	.	TRBJ2-1
TGTGCCAGCAGTTCACCGGGACTAGCGGGAGACAATGAGCAGTTCTTC	CASSSPGLAGDNEQFF	few	TRBV12-3/TRBV12-4	TRBD2	TRBJ2-1
TGTGCCAGCAGTGAATACAGGGACACCGGGGAGCTGTTTTTT	CASSEYRDTGELFF	many	TRBV25-1	.	TRBJ2-2
TGTGCCAGCAGCCCCCGGGCCTGGACAGCAGCACATGGCTACACCTTC	CASSPRAWTAAHGYTF	many	TRBV7-6	.	TRBJ1-2
TGTGCCAGCAGCCCTAGAAGCCAAAGCACCGGGGAGCTGTTTTTT	CASSPRSQSTGELFF	.	TRBV7-2	.	TRBJ2-2
TGTGCTAGCAGCTTAGAGTCCGAGCCCCTCCACTTT	CASSLESEPLHF	.	TRBV7-7	.	TRBJ1-6